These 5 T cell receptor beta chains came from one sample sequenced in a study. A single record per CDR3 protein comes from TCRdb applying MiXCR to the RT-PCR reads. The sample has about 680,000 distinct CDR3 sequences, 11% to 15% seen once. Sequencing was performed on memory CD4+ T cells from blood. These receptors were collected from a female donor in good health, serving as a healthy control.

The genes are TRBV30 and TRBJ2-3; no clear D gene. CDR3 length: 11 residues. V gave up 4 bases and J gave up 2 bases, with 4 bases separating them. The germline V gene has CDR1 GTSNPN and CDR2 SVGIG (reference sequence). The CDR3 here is CAWKITDTQYF. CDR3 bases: TGTGCCTGGAAAATCACAGATACGCAGTATTTT.

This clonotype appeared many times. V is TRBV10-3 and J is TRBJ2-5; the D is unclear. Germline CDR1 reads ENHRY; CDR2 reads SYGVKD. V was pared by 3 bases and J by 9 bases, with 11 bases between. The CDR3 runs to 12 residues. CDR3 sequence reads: CAISDDHHAQYF. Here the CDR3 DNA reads TGTGCCATCAGTGACGACCATCATGCCCAGTACTTC.

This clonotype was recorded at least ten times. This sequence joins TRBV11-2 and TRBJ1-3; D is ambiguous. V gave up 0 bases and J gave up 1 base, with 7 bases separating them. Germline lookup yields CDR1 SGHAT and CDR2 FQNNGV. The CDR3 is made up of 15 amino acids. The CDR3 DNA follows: TGTGCCAGCAGCTTAGAATGGGGATCTGGAAACACCATATATTTT. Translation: CASSLEWGSGNTIYF.

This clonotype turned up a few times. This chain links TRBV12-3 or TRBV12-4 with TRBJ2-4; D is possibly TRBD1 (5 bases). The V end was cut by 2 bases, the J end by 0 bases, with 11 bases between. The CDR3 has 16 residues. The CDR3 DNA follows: TGTGCCAGCAGTTTACGACAGAATCTAGCCAAAAACATTCAGTACTTC. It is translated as CASSLRQNLAKNIQYF.

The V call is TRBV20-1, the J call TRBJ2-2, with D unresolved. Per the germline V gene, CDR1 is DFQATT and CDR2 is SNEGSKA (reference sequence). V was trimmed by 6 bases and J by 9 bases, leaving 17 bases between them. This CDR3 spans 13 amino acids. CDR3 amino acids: CSASLNPFRELFF. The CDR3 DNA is TGCAGTGCGAGCTTAAACCCCTTCAGGGAGCTGTTTTTT.